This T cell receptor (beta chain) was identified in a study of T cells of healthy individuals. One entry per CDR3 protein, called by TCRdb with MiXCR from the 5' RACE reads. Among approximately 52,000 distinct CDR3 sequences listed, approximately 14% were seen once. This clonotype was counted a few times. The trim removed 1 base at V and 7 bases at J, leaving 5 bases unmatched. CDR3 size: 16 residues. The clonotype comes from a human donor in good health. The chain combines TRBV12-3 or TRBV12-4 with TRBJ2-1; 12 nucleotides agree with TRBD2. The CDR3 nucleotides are TGTGCCAGCAGTTTAGGACTAGCGGGGGTACTAAATGAGCAGTTCTTC. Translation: CASSLGLAGVLNEQFF.